This is a list of T cell receptor beta chains from one sample in a study of T cell changes during pregnancy in multiple sclerosis. TCRdb keeps only in-frame clones here, not all; method: immunoSEQ multiplex PCR. The repertoire includes about 21,000 clones, 88% of them detected once, and roughly 6.4% sits in the top ten. Sequencing was performed on CD8+ T cells from peripheral blood mononuclear cells, taken in the third trimester of pregnancy. The receptors derive from a female donor in good health, enrolled as a control in a pregnancy study. Both conserved end residues are part of each CDR3. The D gene is left open where the match is weak. Only some rows state a clone size, as once, few, many or a class for expanded clones.

TRBJ2-5,TRBD2,-,TRBV5-1,TGCGCCAGCAGCTTGGGACCCAGCGGGGTATTAGAGACCCAGTACTTC,CASSLGPSGVLETQYF
TRBJ2-5,-,once,TRBV19,TGTGCCAGTAGCCCGACAGGACAATACCAAGAGACCCAGTACTTC,CASSPTGQYQETQYF
TRBJ1-2,-,-,TRBV9,TGTGCCAGCAGTTGGGGCACCCTTGGTGGCTACACCTTC,CASSWGTLGGYTF
TRBJ1-3,-,-,TRBV28,TGTGCCAGCAGTATTAACTCTGGAAACACCATATATTTT,CASSINSGNTIYF
TRBJ2-2,TRBD2,-,TRBV6-5,TGTGCCAGCACTCCCGGGGGGGGCGACGGGGAGCTGTTTTTT,CASTPGGGDGELFF
TRBJ1-1,-,once,TRBV7-2,TGTGCCAGCAGCTTAGTTGCTAGGCAAAACACTGAAGCTTTCTTT,CASSLVARQNTEAFF
TRBJ2-1,TRBD2,-,TRBV4-1,TGCGCCAGCAGCCCTGGGACTAGCGGGAGTAATGGTGAGCAGTTCTTC,CASSPGTSGSNGEQFF
TRBJ1-5,-,-,TRBV19,TGTGCCAGTAGTATTGAGGGAAATCAGCCCCAGCATTTT,CASSIEGNQPQHF
TRBJ2-7,-,-,TRBV7-9,TGTGCCAGCAGCCCCCGCCCGGGGAACTACGAGCAGTACTTC,CASSPRPGNYEQYF
TRBJ2-3,-,-,TRBV2,TGTGCCAGCGAGGGTCCCACAGATACGCAGTATTTT,CASEGPTDTQYF
TRBJ2-5,TRBD1,-,TRBV27,TGTGCCAGCAGTTTACCCGGACAGGAAAAAGAGACCCAGTACTTC,CASSLPGQEKETQYF
TRBJ2-7,-,-,TRBV6-5,TGTGCCAGCAGTTACTCAACCCGGGGGTACGAGCAGTACTTC,CASSYSTRGYEQYF
TRBJ2-7,TRBD2,-,TRBV4-3,TGCGCCAGCAGCCAAACTCAGGGAGGGGCCTCCTACGAGCAGTACTTC,CASSQTQGGASYEQYF
TRBJ2-1,-,-,TRBV7-2,TGTGCCAGCAGCTCGACAGGTCCCGATGAGCAGTTCTTC,CASSSTGPDEQFF
TRBJ2-1,-,-,TRBV11-2,TGTGCCAGCAGCTTATCGCTTAGCTCCTACAATGAGCAGTTCTTC,CASSLSLSSYNEQFF
TRBJ1-2,TRBD1,-,TRBV28,TGTGCCAGCAGTCCCGTCCCCGGACAGGGGGCAACCAACTATGGCTACACCTTC,CASSPVPGQGATNYGYTF
TRBJ2-1,-,few,TRBV6-4,TGTGCCAGCAGTGGGGGAGAAGGATCCAATGAGCAGTTCTTC,CASSGGEGSNEQFF
TRBJ1-2,-,-,TRBV19,TGTGCCAGTAGTACCGTGGACACGACCACCGGCTACACCTTC,CASSTVDTTTGYTF
TRBJ2-7,-,-,TRBV6-5,TGTGCCAGCAGTTGGGTGGCGGGCCCGTCCTACGAGCAGTACTTC,CASSWVAGPSYEQYF
TRBJ2-7,TRBD2,-,TRBV19,TGTGCCAGTAGTATGTGGAGCGGGACCTCCTACGAGCAGTACTTC,CASSMWSGTSYEQYF
TRBJ2-5,TRBD1,-,TRBV4-3,TGCGCCAGCAGCCAAGACGGCACAGGGGCCCAAGAGACCCAGTACTTC,CASSQDGTGAQETQYF
TRBJ2-7,TRBD2,-,TRBV2,TGTGCCAGCAGGGGCTCTAGCGGGGGGCCCAACTACGAGCAGTACTTC,CASRGSSGGPNYEQYF
TRBJ1-5,TRBD1,-,TRBV11-3,TGTGCCAGCAGCTCATTCGATCCACAGGGGCGTTGGGGCAATCAGCCCCAGCATTTT,CASSSFDPQGRWGNQPQHF
TRBJ2-1,TRBD2,once,TRBV7-9,TGTGCCAGCAGCTCGACTAGCCCCTCCTACAATGAGCAGTTCTTC,CASSSTSPSYNEQFF
TRBJ2-3,-,-,TRBV5-1,TGCGCCAGCAGCTTGGCCAGTAACAGGGCCCCGGGAGATACGCAGTATTTT,CASSLASNRAPGDTQYF
TRBJ1-5,TRBD1,-,TRBV11-3,TGTGCCAGCAGCTGCAGGACAGGAGTCAATCAGCCCCAGCATTTT,CASSCRTGVNQPQHF
TRBJ1-1,-,-,TRBV5-1,TGCGCCAGCTGTTGCGGGGGGTGGTTAGGATCTGAAGCTTTCTTT,CASCCGGWLGSEAFF
TRBJ2-7,-,-,TRBV21-1,TGTGCCAGCAGCAAAGCGCAGCGCCCTAAATACGAGCAGTACTTC,CASSKAQRPKYEQYF
TRBJ1-1,-,-,TRBV5-6,TGTGCCAGCAGCTTTAGATGGGGGCGAGAAACTGAAGCTTTCTTT,CASSFRWGRETEAFF
TRBJ2-1,TRBD2,once,TRBV11-2,TGTGCCAGCAGCTTATTCGGGTGGGCGGGAGTTTCCAATGAGCAGTTCTTC,CASSLFGWAGVSNEQFF
TRBJ2-3,TRBD2,-,TRBV10-3,TGTGCCATCAGTGAAAGGGCAGCGGGAGGCGGTCACCCCACAGATACGCAGTATTTT,CAISERAAGGGHPTDTQYF